This T cell receptor (beta chain) appears in the sequencing data of a study of cytomegalovirus exposure and HLA in healthy donors. TCRdb's copy holds only in-frame clones and misses some; the assay was immunoSEQ multiplex PCR. The profile shows over 250,000 clones, 87% of them singletons. The sequenced sample consisted of PBMCs. This clonotype originated in a woman between 25 and 40 years old in good health and CMV-seropositive.

CDR3 DNA sequence: TGTGCCAGCAGCGTAGCCGGGACAGGGACCTACAATGAGCAGTTCTTC. It codes for CASSVAGTGTYNEQFF. The chain couples TRBV9 to TRBJ2-1; 9 nucleotides line up with TRBD1. V lost 0 bases to trimming and J lost 2 bases; unmatched junction nucleotides: 3. The CDR3 runs 16 residues. Germline lookup yields CDR1 SGDLS and CDR2 YYNGEE.